This T cell receptor (beta chain) was sequenced in a study of blood T cell repertoires in COVID-19. Study overall: Acute and convalescent COVID-19 samples came from the United States, Italy and Spain. T cells, B-cell-depleted T cells, or PBMCs provided the cDNA or gDNA that served as material.

Assay used: immunoSEQ multiplex PCR; TCRdb lists only in-frame clones, some missing. In the table there are about 230,000 clones, about 85% of which are singletons. Germline V gene lookup returns CDR1 WSHSY and CDR2 SAAADI. The V end was cut by 2 bases, the J end by 7 bases, with 15 bases between. This CDR3 is 15 amino acids long. This clonotype originated in a woman aged 18-30 years who had recovered from COVID-19. What was sequenced was peripheral blood. The J gene is TRBJ2-1, the V gene TRBV10-2; a possible D gene is TRBD2 (6 bases). The CDR3 DNA is TGCGCCAGCAGTGAGGCGGGCGGGGTTACTAATGAGCAGTTCTTC. It is translated as CASSEAGGVTNEQFF.